Below, 13 T cell receptor beta chains from the same sample are listed, as sequenced in a study of T cells expressing NK-cell markers. Using the 5' RACE reads, TCRdb records one entry per CDR3 protein without DNA. Its listing shows approximately 150,000 distinct CDR3 sequences. Sample: blood T cells: a sorted CD56 or NKG2C T cell subset, CD4+ or CD8+ T cells, or bulk PBMC T cells (not recorded which). All receptors come from a woman aged 18 to 69 in good health.

The chain carries TRBV5-6 and TRBJ2-1; as DNA is missing, the TRBD1 call by TCRdb cannot be tested. The CDR3 extends over 16 amino acids. The V gene's germline CDR1 is SGHDT and CDR2 YYEEEE. CDR3 in amino acids: CASSRPRHGTYNEQFF.

The gene calls are TRBV11-2 and TRBJ2-5; TCRdb returns TRBD2, unconfirmable since there is no DNA. The CDR3 totals 17 residues. From germline, CDR1 is SGHAT and CDR2 FQNNGV. The CDR3 spells CASSTSFTGGPQETQYF.

V is TRBV5-5 and J is TRBJ2-1. CDR1 and CDR2 (germline): SGHKS, YYEKEE (reference sequence). This CDR3 is built from 14 residues. The CDR3 loop is CASSLRVLNNEQFF.

This rearrangement joins TRBV3-1 to TRBJ2-3. The CDR3 contains 12 residues. Germline values: CDR1 LGHDT, CDR2 YNNKEL (reference sequence). The CDR3 sequence is CASSQYTDTQYF.

The chain is built from TRBV20-1 and TRBJ2-5; TCRdb gives TRBD2 as the D gene, but with no DNA this cannot be confirmed. The CDR3 totals 14 residues. CDR1 is DFQATT, CDR2 SNEGSKA, per germline (reference sequence). The CDR3 here is CSASASGGFETQYF.

The chain uses TRBV20-1 and TRBJ2-1; the D call from TCRdb, TRBD1, cannot be confirmed without DNA. The germline gives CDR1 DFQATT, CDR2 SNEGSKA (reference sequence). The CDR3 is 16 residues long. CDR3 protein: CSARGSSGGAYNEQFF.

The chain uses TRBV2 and TRBJ1-1; without DNA, the TCRdb call of TRBD1 cannot be checked. The CDR3 runs 13 residues. CDR1 is SNHLY and CDR2 is FYNNEI in the germline V gene. The CDR3 loop reads CASTQGIGTEAFF.

The rearrangement joins TRBV7-2 to TRBJ1-3. Germline V gene sequence: CDR1 SGHTA, CDR2 FQGNSA. The CDR3 is 14 residues long. The CDR3 loop is CASSLEVHLNTIYF.

V gene TRBV28 combines with J gene TRBJ1-2; with no DNA, the TCRdb D assignment of TRBD1 cannot be verified. The CDR3 is 13 residues long. Looked up from germline, CDR1 is MDHEN and CDR2 is SYDVKM. CDR3 sequence reads: CASNPFLGYGYTF.

The chain combines TRBV20-1 with TRBJ1-3; TCRdb's D call, TRBD1, is unchecked because there is no DNA. The CDR3 totals 14 residues. From germline, CDR1 is DFQATT and CDR2 SNEGSKA (reference sequence). CDR3 in amino acids: CSASETDRVNTIYF.

V and J are TRBV2 and TRBJ2-2; lacking DNA, the TRBD1 call made by TCRdb goes unchecked. Germline CDR1 SNHLY, CDR2 FYNNEI. This CDR3 is built from 14 residues. The CDR3: CASTGTANTGELFF.

The chain recombines TRBV7-9 with TRBJ2-3. Germline CDR1 and CDR2: SEHNR and FQNEAQ (reference sequence). The CDR3 is 15 amino acids. The CDR3 loop reads CASSLSSHRSDTQYF.

V gene TRBV5-4 combines with J gene TRBJ2-5; there is no DNA to check the TCRdb D call of TRBD1. This CDR3 has 18 residues. CDR1 is SGHNT and CDR2 is YYREEE in the germline V gene (reference sequence). The CDR3 region is CASSLVGRGAGNQETQYF.